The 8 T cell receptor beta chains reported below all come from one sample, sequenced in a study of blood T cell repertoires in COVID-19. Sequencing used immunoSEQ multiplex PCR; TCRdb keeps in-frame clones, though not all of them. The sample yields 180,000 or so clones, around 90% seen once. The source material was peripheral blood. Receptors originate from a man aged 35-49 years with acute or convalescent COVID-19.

CDR3 coding DNA: TGTGCCAGCAGCCAGGGACAGGGTGATGGCACAGATACGCAGTATTTT. This sequence encodes CASSQGQGDGTDTQYF. The chain is built from TRBV7-9 and TRBJ2-3; 9 bases are a match to TRBD1. This CDR3 comprises 16 residues. Germline trimming cut 5 bases from V and 1 base from J; bases unmatched to any gene: 7. Germline assignment: CDR1 SEHNR and CDR2 FQNEAQ (reference sequence). The variable domain in full, completed from reference TRBV7-9 and TRBJ2-3, reads DTGVSQNPRHKITKRGQNVTFRCDPISEHNRLYWYRQTLGQGPEFLTYFQNEAQLEKSRLLSDRFSAERPKGSFSTLEIQRTEQGDSAMYLCASSQGQGDGTDTQYFGPGTRLTVL.

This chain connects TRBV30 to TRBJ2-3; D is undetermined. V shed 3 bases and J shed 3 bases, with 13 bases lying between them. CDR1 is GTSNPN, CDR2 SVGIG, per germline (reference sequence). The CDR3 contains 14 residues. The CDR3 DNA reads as TGTGCCTGGAGATCCGATTCAGTAACAGATACGCAGTATTTT. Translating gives CAWRSDSVTDTQYF.

CDR3 in amino acids: CASSGTSGPLAGELFF. CDR3 nucleotide sequence: TGTGCCAGCTCCGGGACTAGCGGGCCTCTGGCTGGGGAGCTGTTTTTT. This chain connects TRBV18 to TRBJ2-2; 12 bases are shared with TRBD2. The CDR3 spans 16 residues. Germline-derived CDR1 and CDR2 are KGHSH and LQKENI. V lost 6 bases to trimming and J lost 8 bases; unmatched junction nucleotides: 10.

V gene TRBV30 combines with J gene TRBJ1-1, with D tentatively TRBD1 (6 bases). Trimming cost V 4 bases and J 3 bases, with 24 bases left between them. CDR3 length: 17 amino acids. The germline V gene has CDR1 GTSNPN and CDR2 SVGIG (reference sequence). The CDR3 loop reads CAWNPTGRGFLDTEAFF. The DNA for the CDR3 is TGTGCCTGGAATCCAACAGGGAGGGGTTTCTTGGACACTGAAGCTTTCTTT.

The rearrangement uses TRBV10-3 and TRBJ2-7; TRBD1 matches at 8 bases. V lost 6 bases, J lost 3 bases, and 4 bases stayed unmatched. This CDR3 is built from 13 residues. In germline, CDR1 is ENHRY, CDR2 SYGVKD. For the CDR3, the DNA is TGTGCCATCAGATCAGGGGGCCGCTACGAGCAGTACTTC. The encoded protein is CAIRSGGRYEQYF.

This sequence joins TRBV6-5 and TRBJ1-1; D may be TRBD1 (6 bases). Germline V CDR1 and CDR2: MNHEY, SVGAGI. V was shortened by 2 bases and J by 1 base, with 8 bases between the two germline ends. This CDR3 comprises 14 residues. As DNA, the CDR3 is TGTGCCAGCAGTTACCTGACAGGGAACACTGAAGCTTTCTTT. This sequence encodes CASSYLTGNTEAFF.

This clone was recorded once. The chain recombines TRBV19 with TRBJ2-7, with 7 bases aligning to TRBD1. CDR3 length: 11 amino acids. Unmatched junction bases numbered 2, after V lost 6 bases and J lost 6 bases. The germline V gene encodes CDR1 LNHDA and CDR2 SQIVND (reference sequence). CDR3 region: CASSRGSEQYF. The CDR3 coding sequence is TGTGCCAGTAGCAGGGGGTCCGAGCAGTACTTC.

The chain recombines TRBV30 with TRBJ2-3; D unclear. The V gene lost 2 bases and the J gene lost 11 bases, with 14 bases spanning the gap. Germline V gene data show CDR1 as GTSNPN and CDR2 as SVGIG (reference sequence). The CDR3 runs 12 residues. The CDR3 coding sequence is TGTGCCTGGAGTCTGACATCAGCCGGGCAGTATTTT. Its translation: CAWSLTSAGQYF.